These T cell receptor beta chains were read from a single sample in a study of T cell changes during pregnancy in multiple sclerosis. Using immunoSEQ multiplex PCR, the repertoire was profiled, and TCRdb retains in-frame clones only, with some absent. This sample has 40,000 to 60,000 clones, with just under 95% found just once. The sample consisted of CD8+ T cells from peripheral blood mononuclear cells, taken in the first trimester of pregnancy. These receptor sequences come from a female donor with multiple sclerosis, enrolled in a pregnancy study. CDR3s include the opening cysteine and the closing phenylalanine or tryptophan. The D gene is left open where the match is weak. For some rows the clone size is stated as once, few or many, or as a class when expanded; others skip it.

J | D | size | V | CDR3 | DNA
TRBJ2-6 | TRBD1 | . | TRBV7-6 | CASSGTASSGANVLTF | TGTGCCAGCAGCGGGACAGCCTCCTCTGGGGCCAACGTCCTGACTTTC
TRBJ1-1 | . | once | TRBV19 | CASSIGGGFTEAFF | TGTGCCAGTAGTATAGGGGGCGGATTCACTGAAGCTTTCTTT
TRBJ2-7 | TRBD2 | . | TRBV7-6 | CASSSGTSGMIDEQYF | TGTGCCAGCAGCTCCGGGACTAGCGGGATGATAGACGAGCAGTACTTC
TRBJ1-5 | . | . | TRBV5-6 | CASSLGLKPGQPQHF | TGTGCCAGCAGCTTGGGGCTGAAACCAGGGCAGCCCCAGCATTTT
TRBJ2-2 | TRBD1 | . | TRBV7-3 | CASSFPSGTGNTGELFF | TGTGCCAGCAGCTTCCCTTCGGGGACAGGGAACACCGGGGAGCTGTTTTTT
TRBJ1-5 | TRBD1 | once | TRBV27 | CASSWGQNQPQHF | TGTGCCAGCAGTTGGGGACAGAATCAGCCCCAGCATTTT
TRBJ2-7 | . | . | TRBV27 | CASSLVTGSTYEQYF | TGTGCCAGCAGTTTAGTCACAGGGTCCACCTACGAGCAGTACTTC
TRBJ2-7 | TRBD1 | . | TRBV2 | CASRRRDSYEQYF | TGTGCCAGCAGGCGTCGGGACAGCTACGAGCAGTACTTC
TRBJ2-2 | . | once | TRBV30 | CAWSGGAGELFF | TGTGCCTGGAGTGGGGGGGCCGGGGAGCTGTTTTTT
TRBJ1-1 | . | . | TRBV6-1 | CASSEAQGNTEAFF | TGTGCCAGCAGTGAAGCGCAGGGAAACACTGAAGCTTTCTTT
TRBJ1-5 | . | . | TRBV5-1 | CASSEEGFGNQPQHF | TGCGCCAGCAGCGAAGAGGGCTTTGGGAATCAGCCCCAGCATTTT
TRBJ1-5 | TRBD1 | . | TRBV28 | CASRRTGVDQPQHF | TGTGCCAGCAGGAGGACAGGGGTCGATCAGCCCCAGCATTTT
TRBJ2-7 | . | . | TRBV28 | CASSSGLNEQYF | TGTGCCAGCAGCTCCGGACTGAACGAGCAGTACTTC